The 8 T cell receptor beta chains in this list originate from one sample, sequenced in a study of T cells in Graves' hyperthyroidism and ophthalmopathy. TCR beta CDR3 sequences were amplified from RNA transcripts. An initial round of RT-PCR targeting the TCR CDR3 relied on the HTBI primer set. TCRdb processed the multiplex PCR reads anew with MiXCR; each CDR3 protein has one entry. The sample shows 450,000 to 600,000 distinct CDR3 sequences, less than 15% of them seen only once. Sequenced sample: blood. These receptor sequences come from a middle-aged woman with Graves' hyperthyroidism.

The chain joins TRBV15 to TRBJ2-7; no reliable D call. Germline V CDR1 and CDR2: LNHNV, YYDKDF (reference sequence). The V end was cut by 3 bases, the J end by 4 bases, with 7 bases between. There are 12 residues in the CDR3. The CDR3 DNA follows: TGTGCCACCAGCAGCTGGCAGTACGAGCAGTACTTC. Its translation is CATSSWQYEQYF.

This clonotype was seen at least ten times. This chain joins TRBV28 and TRBJ2-7, with D possibly being TRBD2 (6 bases). CDR1 is MDHEN and CDR2 is SYDVKM in the germline V gene. The length of the CDR3 is 14 residues. Between the trimmed V and J ends, which lost 7 bases and 5 bases, there was a span of 18 bases. The DNA of the CDR3 is TGTGCCAGCAACCCGGGACTGAGAGACCACGAGCAGTACTTC. Residues: CASNPGLRDHEQYF.

There are many counts of this clonotype. The rearrangement uses TRBV5-1 and TRBJ2-7; D not certain. V lost 1 base, J lost 3 bases, and 11 bases lay in between. The CDR3 is 14 amino acids. In germline, CDR1 is SGHRS, CDR2 YFSETQ. CDR3 bases: TGCGCCAGCAGCTTGTCCACCGGTTTCTACGAGCAGTACTTC. Translation gives CASSLSTGFYEQYF.

Only a few counts were recorded for this clonotype. The chain uses TRBV7-9 and TRBJ2-7; D unclear. V was clipped by 2 bases and J by 5 bases, with 10 bases between them. The CDR3 runs to 13 residues. Germline values: CDR1 SEHNR, CDR2 FQNEAQ (reference sequence). The CDR3 sequence is CASSLSRQHEQYF. CDR3 nucleotides: TGTGCCAGCAGCTTATCACGGCAGCACGAGCAGTACTTC.

At least ten counts were recorded for this clonotype. The genes are TRBV7-2 and TRBJ1-6; 8 bases line up with TRBD1. CDR1 and CDR2 from the germline V gene are SGHTA and FQGNSA. This CDR3 has 16 residues. The ends lost 1 base at V and 7 bases at J; junction bases unmatched: 6. As DNA, the CDR3 is TGTGCCAGCAGCTTAGGTCAGGGGGCTCGGAATTCACCCCTCCACTTT. Its translation is CASSLGQGARNSPLHF.

In this sample, this clonotype turned up many times. CDR3 amino acids: CSANGDRGLETQYF. CDR3 in DNA: TGCAGTGCTAATGGGGACAGGGGGCTTGAGACCCAGTACTTC. V usage is TRBV20-1 and J usage is TRBJ2-5, with 12 bases that match TRBD1. Per germline, CDR1 DFQATT and CDR2 SNEGSKA (reference sequence). The CDR3 is made up of 14 amino acids. With 4 bases clipped from V and 5 bases from J, the junction kept 5 bases outside the gene matches.

This chain joins TRBV10-3 and TRBJ2-7, with 8 bases that match TRBD1. Germline assignment: CDR1 ENHRY and CDR2 SYGVKD. The CDR3 consists of 12 residues. V gave up 6 bases and J gave up 6 bases; unmatched junction bases: 4. The CDR3 loop is CAISLTGAEQYF. CDR3 nucleotide sequence: TGTGCCATCAGCCTGACAGGGGCCGAGCAGTACTTC.

This clonotype came up a few times. This chain uses TRBV7-9 with TRBJ1-1; 9 bases match TRBD1. The CDR3 spans 14 residues. The V segment lost 6 bases and the J segment 3 bases; nucleotides outside the gene matches: 5. Germline V CDR1 and CDR2: SEHNR, FQNEAQ (reference sequence). CDR3: CASRATGGHTEAFF. CDR3 in DNA: TGTGCCAGCAGAGCGACAGGGGGTCACACTGAAGCTTTCTTT.